This T cell receptor beta chain was recorded in a study of cytomegalovirus exposure and HLA in healthy donors. Whole-study context: Previous work identified roughly 110 million unique TCR beta sequences from 150 million to 200 million T cells. Ancestry clustering placed about 80% of approximately 420 genotyped donors in the Caucasian-associated cluster.

Findings and limits, study-wide: Rare sequences made up most TCRs, while some public TCRs were found in many donors. Most of the CMV-associated TCR beta chains (in a later analysis) appeared to be HLA-restricted.

In this sample, this clone turned up once. Its antigen is unidentified. PCR amplification relied on 60 Vbeta primers (plus 13 Jbeta primers). The repertoire was sequenced with immunoSEQ multiplex PCR; TCRdb's copy has only in-frame clones and lacks some. Of approximately 220,000 clones detected, about 75% appear once; the ten largest clones hold around 2%. Germline V gene lookup returns CDR1 SNHLY and CDR2 FYNNEI. V dropped 8 bases and J dropped 2; count of bases not matched to a gene: 2. The CDR3 is 12 residues long. Sequenced input: PBMCs. This clonotype was sampled from a man between 18 and 35 years old in good health and CMV-seronegative. The genes are TRBV2 and TRBJ2-5, with 7 nucleotides matching TRBD2. The CDR3 protein is CASGEGQETQYF. As DNA, the CDR3 is TGTGCCAGCGGGGAGGGGCAAGAGACCCAGTACTTC.